This TCR beta chain derives from a study of PD-1 blockade in mismatch repair-deficient tumors. About the research overall: Patients had about 13 mismatch repair-deficient cancer types and were previously treated and progressing.

This clone was observed once. With 2 bases clipped from V and 10 bases from J, the junction kept 25 bases outside the gene matches. This CDR3 has 19 amino acids. CDR1 is KGHSH and CDR2 is LQKENI in the germline V gene. The data were produced by immunoSEQ multiplex PCR, yet TCRdb's version contains in-frame clones alone and is incomplete. The sample consists of 100,000 to 150,000 clones, 85% to 90% of them appearing once. This chain links TRBV18 with TRBJ1-2; 7 nucleotides line up with TRBD1. This receptor was taken from an adult with mismatch repair-deficient cancer. This sample comprised peripheral blood, obtained 44 weeks after starting pembrolizumab. The CDR3 here is CASSPFVWGQYYLTMVYTF. The DNA of the CDR3 is TGTGCCAGCTCACCATTTGTCTGGGGACAGTACTATTTAACTATGGTCTACACCTTC.